This T cell receptor (beta chain) comes out of a study of blood T cells in healthy people across ages. Together with a sample-barcoded 5' primer, a J-beta primer mix was included in a second PCR lasting about 6 to 11 cycles. Each CDR3 protein gets one entry after TCRdb re-called the 5' RACE reads with MiXCR. The sample has hundreds of thousands of distinct CDR3 sequences; 58% are singletons. The draw of peripheral blood yielded approximately 10 milliliters from each donor. The V segment lost 2 bases and the J segment 2 bases; nucleotides outside the gene matches: 5. CDR1 SGHDT and CDR2 YYEEEE come from the germline V gene. CDR3 length: 17 amino acids.

This TCR was sampled from a young man in good health. Sequenced: blood. V is TRBV5-6 and J is TRBJ2-1, with 12 bases that match TRBD2. CDR3 nucleotide sequence: TGTGCCAGCAGCTTTGCTTCTAGCGGGGGGGCCTACAATGAGCAGTTCTTC. Protein product: CASSFASSGGAYNEQFF.